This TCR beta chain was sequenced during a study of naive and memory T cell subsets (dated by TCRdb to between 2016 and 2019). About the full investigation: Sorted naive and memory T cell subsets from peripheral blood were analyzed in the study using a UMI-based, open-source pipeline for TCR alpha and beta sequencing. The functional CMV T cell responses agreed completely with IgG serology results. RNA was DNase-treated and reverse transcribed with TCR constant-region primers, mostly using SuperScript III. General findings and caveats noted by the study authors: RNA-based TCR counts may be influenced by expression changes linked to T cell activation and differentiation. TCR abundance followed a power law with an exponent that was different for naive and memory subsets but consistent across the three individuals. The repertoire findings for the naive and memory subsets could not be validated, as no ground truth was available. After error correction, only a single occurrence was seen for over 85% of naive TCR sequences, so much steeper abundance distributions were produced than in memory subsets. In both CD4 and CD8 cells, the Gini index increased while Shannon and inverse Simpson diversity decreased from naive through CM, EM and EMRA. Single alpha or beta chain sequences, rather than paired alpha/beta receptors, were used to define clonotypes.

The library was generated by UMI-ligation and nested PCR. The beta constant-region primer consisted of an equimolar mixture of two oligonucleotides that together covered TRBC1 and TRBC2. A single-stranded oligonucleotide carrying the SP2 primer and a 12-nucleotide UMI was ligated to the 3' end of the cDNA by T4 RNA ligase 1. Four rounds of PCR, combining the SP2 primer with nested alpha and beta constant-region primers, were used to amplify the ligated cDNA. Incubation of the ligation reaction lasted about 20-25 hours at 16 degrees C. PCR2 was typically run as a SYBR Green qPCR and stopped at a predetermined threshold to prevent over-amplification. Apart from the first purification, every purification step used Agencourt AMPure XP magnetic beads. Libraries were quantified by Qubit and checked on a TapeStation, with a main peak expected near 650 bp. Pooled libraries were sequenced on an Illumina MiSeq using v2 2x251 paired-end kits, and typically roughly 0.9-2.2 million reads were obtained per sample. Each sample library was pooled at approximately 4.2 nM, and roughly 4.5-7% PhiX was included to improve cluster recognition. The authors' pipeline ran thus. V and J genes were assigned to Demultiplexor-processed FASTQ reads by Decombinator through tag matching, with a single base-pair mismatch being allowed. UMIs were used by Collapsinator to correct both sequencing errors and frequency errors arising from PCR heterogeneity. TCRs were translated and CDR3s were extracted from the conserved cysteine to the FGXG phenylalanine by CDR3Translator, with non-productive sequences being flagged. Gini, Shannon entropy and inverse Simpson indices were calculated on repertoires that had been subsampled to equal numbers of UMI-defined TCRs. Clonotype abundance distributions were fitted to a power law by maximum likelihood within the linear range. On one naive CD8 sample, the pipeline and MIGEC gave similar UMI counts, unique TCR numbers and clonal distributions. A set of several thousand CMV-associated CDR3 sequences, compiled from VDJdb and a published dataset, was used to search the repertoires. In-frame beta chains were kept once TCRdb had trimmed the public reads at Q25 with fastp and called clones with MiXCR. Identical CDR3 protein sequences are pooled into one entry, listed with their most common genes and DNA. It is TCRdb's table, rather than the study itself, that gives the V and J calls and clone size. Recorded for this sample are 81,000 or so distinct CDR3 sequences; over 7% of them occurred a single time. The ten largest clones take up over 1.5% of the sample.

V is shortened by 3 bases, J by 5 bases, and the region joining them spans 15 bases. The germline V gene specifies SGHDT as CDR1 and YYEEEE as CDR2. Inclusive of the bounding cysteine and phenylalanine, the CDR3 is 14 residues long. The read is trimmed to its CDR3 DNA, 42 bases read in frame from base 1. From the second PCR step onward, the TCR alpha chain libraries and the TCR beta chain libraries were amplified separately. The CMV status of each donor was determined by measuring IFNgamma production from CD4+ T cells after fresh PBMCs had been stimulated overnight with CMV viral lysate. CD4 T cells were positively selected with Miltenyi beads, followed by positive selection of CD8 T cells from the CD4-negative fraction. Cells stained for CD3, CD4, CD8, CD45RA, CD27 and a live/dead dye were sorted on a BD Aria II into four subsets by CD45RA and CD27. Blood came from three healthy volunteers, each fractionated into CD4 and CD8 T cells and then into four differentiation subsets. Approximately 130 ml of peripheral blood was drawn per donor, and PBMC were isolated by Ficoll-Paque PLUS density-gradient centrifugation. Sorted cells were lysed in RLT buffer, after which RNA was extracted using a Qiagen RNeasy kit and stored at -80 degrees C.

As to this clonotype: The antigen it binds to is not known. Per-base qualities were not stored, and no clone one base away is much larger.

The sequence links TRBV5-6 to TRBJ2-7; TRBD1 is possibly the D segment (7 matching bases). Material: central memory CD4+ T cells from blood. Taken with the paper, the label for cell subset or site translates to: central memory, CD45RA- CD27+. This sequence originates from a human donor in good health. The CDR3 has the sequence CASSSPARGDEQYF. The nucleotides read TGTGCCAGCAGCTCGCCGGCCAGGGGGGACGAGCAGTACTTC.